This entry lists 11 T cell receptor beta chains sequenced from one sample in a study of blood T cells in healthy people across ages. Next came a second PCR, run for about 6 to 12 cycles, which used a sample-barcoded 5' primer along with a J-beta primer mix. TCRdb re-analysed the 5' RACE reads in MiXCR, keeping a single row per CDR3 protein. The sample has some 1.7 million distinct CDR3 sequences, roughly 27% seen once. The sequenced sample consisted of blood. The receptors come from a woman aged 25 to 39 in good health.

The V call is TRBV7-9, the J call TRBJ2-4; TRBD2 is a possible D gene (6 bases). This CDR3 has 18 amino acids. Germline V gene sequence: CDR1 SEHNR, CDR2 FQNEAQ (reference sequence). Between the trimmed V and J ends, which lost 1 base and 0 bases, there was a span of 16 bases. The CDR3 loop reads CASSLGRGWEEAKNIQYF. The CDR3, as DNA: TGTGCCAGCAGCTTAGGGCGGGGCTGGGAGGAAGCCAAAAACATTCAGTACTTC.

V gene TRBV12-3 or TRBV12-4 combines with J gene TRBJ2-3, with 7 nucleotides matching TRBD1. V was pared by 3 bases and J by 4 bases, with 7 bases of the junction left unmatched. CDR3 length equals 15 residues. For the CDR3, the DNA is TGTGCCAGCAGTTTTAACAGGGGTATCGCAGATACGCAGTATTTT. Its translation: CASSFNRGIADTQYF.

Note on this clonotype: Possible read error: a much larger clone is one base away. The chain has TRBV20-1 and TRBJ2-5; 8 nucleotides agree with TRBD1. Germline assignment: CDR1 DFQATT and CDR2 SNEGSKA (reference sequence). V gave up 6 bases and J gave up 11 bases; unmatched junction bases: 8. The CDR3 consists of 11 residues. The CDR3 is CSAPGGNEQYF. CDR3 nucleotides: TGCAGTGCCCCAGGGGGCAATGAGCAGTACTTC.

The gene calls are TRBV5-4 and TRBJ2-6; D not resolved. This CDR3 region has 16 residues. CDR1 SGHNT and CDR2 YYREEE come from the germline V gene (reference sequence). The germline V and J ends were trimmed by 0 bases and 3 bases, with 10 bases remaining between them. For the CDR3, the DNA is TGTGCCAGCAGCTTGGAGCCGGATCATGGGGCCAACGTCCTGACTTTC. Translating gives CASSLEPDHGANVLTF.

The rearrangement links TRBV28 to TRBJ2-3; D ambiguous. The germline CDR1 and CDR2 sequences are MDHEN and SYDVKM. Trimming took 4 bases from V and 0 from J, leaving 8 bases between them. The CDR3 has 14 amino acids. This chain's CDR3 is CASSWATSTDTQYF. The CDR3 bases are TGTGCCAGCAGTTGGGCGACTAGCACAGATACGCAGTATTTT.

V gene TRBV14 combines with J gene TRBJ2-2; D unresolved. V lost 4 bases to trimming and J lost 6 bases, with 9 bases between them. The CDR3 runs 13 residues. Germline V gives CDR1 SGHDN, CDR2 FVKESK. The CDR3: CASSPDTAGELFF. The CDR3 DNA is TGTGCCAGCAGCCCTGACACGGCCGGGGAGCTGTTTTTT.

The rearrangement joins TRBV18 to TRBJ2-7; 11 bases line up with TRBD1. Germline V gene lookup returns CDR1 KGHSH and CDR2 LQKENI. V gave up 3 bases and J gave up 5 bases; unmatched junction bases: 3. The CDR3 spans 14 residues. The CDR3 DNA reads TGTGCCAGCTCACCGGACAGGGGGCAGGACGAGCAGTACTTC. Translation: CASSPDRGQDEQYF.

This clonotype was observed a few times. CDR3 in amino acids: CASSVGGTSGANEQFF. Written as DNA, the CDR3 is TGTGCCAGCAGCGTAGGGGGGACTAGCGGGGCTAATGAGCAGTTCTTC. The rearrangement joins TRBV9 to TRBJ2-1, with 13 bases identical to TRBD2. The length of the CDR3 is 16 residues. J gave up 7 bases and V 0 bases, and 4 bases lay outside the gene matches. Germline CDR1 is SGDLS and CDR2 is YYNGEE.

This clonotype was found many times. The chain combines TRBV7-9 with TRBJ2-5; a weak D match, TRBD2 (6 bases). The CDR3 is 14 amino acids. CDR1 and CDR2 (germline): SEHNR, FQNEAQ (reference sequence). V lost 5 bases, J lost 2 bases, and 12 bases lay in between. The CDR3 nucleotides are TGTGCCAGCAGCCGTAGGCGGGATCAAGAGACCCAGTACTTC. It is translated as CASSRRRDQETQYF.

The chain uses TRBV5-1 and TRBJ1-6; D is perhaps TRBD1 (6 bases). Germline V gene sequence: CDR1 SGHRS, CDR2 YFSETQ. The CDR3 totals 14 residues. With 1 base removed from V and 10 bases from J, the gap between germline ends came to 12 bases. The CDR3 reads CASSLRGVESPLHF. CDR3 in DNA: TGCGCCAGCAGCTTGAGGGGGGTCGAGTCACCCCTCCACTTT.

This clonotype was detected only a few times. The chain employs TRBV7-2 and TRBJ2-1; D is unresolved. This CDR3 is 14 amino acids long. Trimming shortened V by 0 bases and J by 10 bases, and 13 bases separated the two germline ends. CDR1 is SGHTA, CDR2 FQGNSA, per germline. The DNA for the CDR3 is TGTGCCAGCAGCTTAGCCCACGGCAGCTACGAGCAGTTCTTC. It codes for CASSLAHGSYEQFF.